Below, one T cell receptor (beta chain) is given with its context. This record belongs to a study of blood T cell repertoires in COVID-19. On the study more broadly: Sites in the United States, Italy and Spain provided acute and convalescent COVID-19 samples.

The protocol was immunoSEQ multiplex PCR, while the TCRdb copy is restricted to in-frame clones and leaves out a portion. The table shows roughly 200,000 clones, with roughly 88% occurring only once. Germline-derived CDR1 and CDR2 are LNHNV and YYDKDF (reference sequence). The V end lost 0 bases, the J end lost 1 base, and 7 bases lay between the germline ends. The CDR3 has 15 residues. This chain links TRBV15 with TRBJ2-4, with D tentatively TRBD1 (5 bases). The TCR sequence derives from a man in his sixties with acute or convalescent COVID-19. The sequencing input was peripheral blood. The CDR3 sequence: CATSREQAAKNIQYF. The CDR3 DNA reads TGTGCCACCAGCAGAGAACAGGCTGCCAAAAACATTCAGTACTTC.